The 17 T cell receptor beta chains below were found in one sample sequenced in a study of Graves' ophthalmopathy and Graves' hyperthyroidism. For repertoire sequencing, the TCR beta CDR3 regions were amplified from RNA transcripts. First-round RT-PCR used HTBI primers; second-round multiplex PCR followed. TCRdb re-called the multiplex PCR reads with MiXCR, one entry per CDR3 protein. The table has a few hundred thousand distinct CDR3 sequences, around a fifth seen once. Sequences were obtained from peripheral blood. The source of these receptors is a woman under 30 with stable Graves' hyperthyroidism.

This clonotype was detected many times. The chain has TRBV29-1 and TRBJ2-2, with 10 positions matching TRBD1. With V trimmed by 7 bases and J by 7 bases, 9 bases remained unmatched. CDR3 length equals 14 residues. Germline lookup yields CDR1 SQVTM and CDR2 ANQGSEA. The CDR3 reads CSGGQGVRGGELFF. The CDR3 DNA follows: TGCAGCGGAGGACAGGGGGTAAGGGGCGGGGAGCTGTTTTTT.

This clonotype was seen ten or more times. The V gene is TRBV12-3 or TRBV12-4, the J gene TRBJ1-5; D not resolved. Trimming left V 2 bases short and J 7 bases short, with 12 bases between. This CDR3 contains 14 residues. The CDR3: CASSLIGGNQPQHF. The DNA for the CDR3 is TGTGCCAGCAGTTTAATAGGAGGGAACCAGCCCCAGCATTTT.

Regarding this clonotype: The junction and the germline gene differ at one end; a read error may be behind it. This chain uses TRBV29-1 with TRBJ2-5, with 9 bases identical to TRBD1. The J call may be in error: the DNA end matches TRBJ2-4 better. This CDR3 has 15 amino acids. Germline loops: CDR1 SQVTM, CDR2 ANQGSEA. CDR3 region: CSVEGTGTAKNIQYF. The CDR3 DNA follows: TGCAGCGTGGAAGGGACAGGGACGGCCAAAAACATTCAGTACTTC.

V usage is TRBV7-2 and J usage is TRBJ2-2; no clear D. CDR1 and CDR2 (germline): SGHTA, FQGNSA. V was cut by 1 base and J by 1 base, with 4 bases left in between. The CDR3 has 14 residues. For the CDR3, the DNA is TGTGCCAGCAGCTTAGTCAAGAACACCGGGGAGCTGTTTTTT. It encodes CASSLVKNTGELFF.

This clonotype was counted between two and nine times. Here the CDR3 omits its conserved ending phenylalanine or tryptophan, so a read error is the likely source. The chain uses TRBV10-3 and TRBJ2-7; a possible D gene is TRBD2 (6 bases). CDR3 length equals 16 residues. V was shortened by 2 bases and J by 2 bases, with 16 bases between the two germline ends. The V gene's germline CDR1 is ENHRY and CDR2 SYGVKD. The CDR3 bases are TGTGCCATCAGTGAGGAGGGCGGGAAACATACCTACGAGCAGTACTAC. Translating it yields CAISEEGGKHTYEQYY.

This clonotype came up a few times. The J gene is TRBJ2-7, the V gene TRBV10-3; the D gene is possibly TRBD1 (7 bases). This CDR3 is 13 amino acids long. CDR1 and CDR2 (germline): ENHRY, SYGVKD. Trimming took off 6 bases at V and 4 bases at J, with 13 bases between the two ends. DNA for the CDR3: TGTGCCATCAGAGTAGCGGACAGGTACGAGCAGTACTTC. As protein: CAIRVADRYEQYF.

This clonotype was recorded many times. The chain links TRBV7-2 to TRBJ2-6; D is unresolved. V gave up 5 bases and J gave up 0 bases, with 8 bases separating them. This CDR3 is built from 15 residues. In germline, CDR1 is SGHTA, CDR2 FQGNSA. The CDR3: CASSRSTSGANVLTF. CDR3 coding DNA: TGTGCCAGCAGCAGATCGACCTCTGGGGCCAACGTCCTGACTTTC. Supplemented by reference TRBV7-2 and TRBJ2-6, the full variable domain reads GAGVSQSPSNKVTEKGKDVELRCDPISGHTALYWYRQSLGQGLEFLIYFQGNSAPDKSGLPSDRFSAERTGGSVSTLTIQRTQQEDSAVYLCASSRSTSGANVLTFGAGSRLTVL.

This clonotype showed up just a few times. V and J are TRBV12-3 or TRBV12-4 and TRBJ2-7; 8 nucleotides line up with TRBD1. The CDR3 is 15 residues long. With 3 bases clipped from V and 4 bases from J, the junction kept 8 bases outside the gene matches. The CDR3 sequence: CASSFLGTGEYEQYF. Written as DNA, the CDR3 is TGTGCCAGCAGTTTTTTGGGGACAGGAGAATACGAGCAGTACTTC.

This clonotype was detected many times. The chain recombines TRBV28 with TRBJ2-7, with 7 bases lining up with TRBD2. Germline assignment: CDR1 MDHEN and CDR2 SYDVKM. The CDR3 runs 14 residues. V shed 8 bases, J shed 1 base, and the junction held 8 bases outside the gene matches. The CDR3 here is CASAFTSDSYEQYF. CDR3 coding DNA: TGTGCCAGCGCCTTCACTAGCGATTCCTACGAGCAGTACTTC.

This clonotype appeared many times. The J gene is TRBJ2-7, the V gene TRBV25-1; a weak D match, TRBD2 (8 bases). From germline, CDR1 is MGHDK and CDR2 SYGVNS. V lost 6 bases and J lost 3, with 27 bases in between. CDR3 length equals 18 residues. The CDR3: CASSGGDSSRGFSYEQYF. The DNA of the CDR3 is TGTGCCAGCAGCGGGGGGGACAGTAGCCGCGGCTTCAGCTACGAGCAGTACTTC.

This clonotype was detected only a few times. It is likely a read error, because the conserved phenylalanine at the end of the CDR3 is missing. The chain is built from TRBV19 and TRBJ2-2; 9 bases are a match to TRBD1. The CDR3 extends over 15 amino acids. Germline V CDR1 and CDR2: LNHDA, SQIVND (reference sequence). V shed 4 bases, J shed 5 bases, and the junction held 5 bases outside the gene matches. The chain's CDR3 is CASSTRTGVTGELFL. CDR3 nucleotides: TGTGCCAGTAGTACCCGGACAGGGGTGACCGGGGAGCTGTTTCTT.

This clonotype showed up many times. The V and J genes are TRBV5-1 and TRBJ1-3; weak D call: TRBD1 (6 bases). The CDR3 totals 20 residues. Trimming took 4 bases from V and 0 from J, leaving 26 bases between them. Germline values: CDR1 SGHRS, CDR2 YFSETQ. CDR3 loop: CASSLNPAQGKNHSGNTIYF. CDR3 nucleotides: TGCGCCAGCAGCCTCAACCCGGCACAGGGAAAGAACCACTCTGGAAACACCATATATTTT.

This clonotype has at least ten counts. The CDR3 is CASILSATGQETQYF. For the CDR3, the DNA is TGTGCCAGCATACTGTCAGCGACGGGCCAAGAGACCCAGTACTTC. This sequence joins TRBV6-9 and TRBJ2-5, with unresolved D. V dropped 7 bases and J dropped 1 base, with 16 bases sitting between them. This CDR3 has 15 residues. Germline values: CDR1 MNHGY, CDR2 SVAAGI.

This clonotype was detected many times. The rearrangement joins TRBV10-2 to TRBJ2-5; 11 bases agree with TRBD2. Germline CDR1 reads WSHSY; CDR2 reads SAAADI. J was trimmed by 5 bases and V by 5 bases; bases with no gene match: 4. The CDR3 runs to 14 residues. The CDR3 DNA follows: TGCGCCAGCAGTACTAGCGGGAGAGAGGAGACCCAGTACTTC. Amino acids: CASSTSGREETQYF.

This clonotype was counted at least ten times. The gene calls are TRBV2 and TRBJ2-7, with a weak D call TRBD2 (6 bases). There are 14 residues in the CDR3. The germline CDR1 and CDR2 sequences are SNHLY and FYNNEI. Trimming cost V 7 bases and J 4 bases, with 17 bases left between them. The CDR3 bases are TGTGCCAGCAAGGTCGGACTATCTGGATACGAGCAGTACTTC. It codes for CASKVGLSGYEQYF.

The table lists this clonotype with a few counts. The chain is built from TRBV24-1 and TRBJ2-2, with 10 positions matching TRBD2. This CDR3 has 19 residues. CDR1 KGHDR and CDR2 SFDVKD come from the germline V gene. Germline trimming cut 3 bases from V and 4 bases from J; bases unmatched to any gene: 13. This CDR3 is CATSDPTFSGRAATGELFF. In nucleotides, the CDR3 is TGTGCCACCAGTGATCCGACCTTCAGCGGGAGGGCCGCCACCGGGGAGCTGTTTTTT.

This clonotype was seen many times. This rearrangement joins TRBV11-2 to TRBJ2-7, with TRBD1 matching 7 bases. Trimming took 8 bases from V and 0 from J; bases not matched to a gene: 10. CDR3 length equals 15 residues. Germline V gene lookup returns CDR1 SGHAT and CDR2 FQNNGV. The CDR3 DNA is TGTGCCAGCGGATTGGACAGGCTGAGCTCCTACGAGCAGTACTTC. Its translation: CASGLDRLSSYEQYF.